A single sample gave rise to the 11 T cell receptor beta chains below, sequenced in a study of cytomegalovirus exposure and HLA in healthy donors. The PCR ran on 60 Vbeta and 13 Jbeta primers. Clones were read by immunoSEQ multiplex PCR, and TCRdb kept only the in-frame ones, dropping some. The profile shows around 150,000 clones, less than 80% of them singletons. The specimen was PBMCs. These receptor sequences come from a middle-aged man in good health and CMV-seronegative.

This clone has only one observation. The rearrangement joins TRBV4-3 to TRBJ1-2, with D uncertain. In germline, CDR1 is LGHNA, CDR2 YSLEER. Trimming cost V 0 bases and J 2 bases, with 7 bases left between them. This CDR3 is 14 amino acids long. CDR3 residues: CASSQDRGNYGYTF. Here the CDR3 DNA reads TGCGCCAGCAGCCAAGATCGGGGAAACTATGGCTACACCTTC.

The chain recombines TRBV5-6 with TRBJ2-3; D is unclear. The CDR3 is 16 residues long. Germline values: CDR1 SGHDT, CDR2 YYEEEE. V lost 4 bases to trimming and J lost 6 bases, with 21 bases between them. This CDR3 reads CASSPVGITFVDTQYF. The CDR3 DNA reads TGTGCCAGCAGCCCGGTGGGCATAACTTTTGTCGATACGCAGTATTTT.

The chain recombines TRBV28 with TRBJ2-1; D is perhaps TRBD2 (6 bases). There are 15 residues in the CDR3. V was trimmed by 6 bases and J by 1 base, leaving 13 bases between them. Germline CDR1 MDHEN, CDR2 SYDVKM. CDR3 protein: CASRGSGTSYNEQFF. The CDR3 bases are TGTGCCAGCAGGGGTAGCGGCACTTCCTACAATGAGCAGTTCTTC. Based on the CDR3 plus reference TRBV28 and TRBJ2-1, the full variable domain is DVKVTQSSRYLVKRTGEKVFLECVQDMDHENMFWYRQDPGLGLRLIYFSYDVKMKEKGDIPEGYSVSREKKERFSLILESASTNQTSMYLCASRGSGTSYNEQFFGPGTRLTVL.

This sequence joins TRBV10-3 and TRBJ1-6, with D perhaps matching TRBD1 (5 bases). The CDR3 spans 14 residues. V was cut by 6 bases and J by 5 bases, with 11 bases left in between. Germline CDR1 and CDR2: ENHRY and SYGVKD. CDR3 amino acids: CAIRDRADNSPLHF. The CDR3 DNA reads as TGTGCCATCAGAGACAGAGCCGATAATTCACCCCTCCACTTT.

The chain carries TRBV19 and TRBJ1-5; 10 nucleotides match TRBD1. There are 16 residues in the CDR3. Germline V gives CDR1 LNHDA, CDR2 SQIVND (reference sequence). V shed 9 bases and J 2 bases; nucleotides not matched to a gene: 10. The CDR3 region has the DNA TGTGCCAGCGGACAGGGGGGTCTTGGTGGCAATCAGCCCCAGCATTTT. Encoded protein: CASGQGGLGGNQPQHF.

The table lists this clone with a few counts. The chain is built from TRBV6-5 and TRBJ1-5; tentatively, D is TRBD1 (6 bases). The CDR3 is made up of 15 amino acids. CDR1 is MNHEY, CDR2 SVGAGI, per germline. V lost 2 bases, J lost 5 bases, and 13 bases lay in between. The CDR3 region is CASSYGQGYHQPQHF. CDR3 nucleotides: TGTGCCAGCAGTTACGGGCAGGGGTACCATCAGCCCCAGCATTTT.

This sequence joins TRBV27 and TRBJ2-1; 11 nucleotides match TRBD1. CDR1 is MNHEY and CDR2 is SMNVEV in the germline V gene (reference sequence). V shed 3 bases, J shed 8 bases, and the junction held 6 bases outside the gene matches. The CDR3 has 15 residues. The CDR3 DNA sequence: TGTGCCAGCAGTTTGGACAGGGGGCAATTGCATGAGCAGTTCTTC. It specifies CASSLDRGQLHEQFF.

The chain links TRBV9 to TRBJ1-2; the D is unclear. The V gene's germline CDR1 is SGDLS and CDR2 YYNGEE. This CDR3 comprises 15 residues. V was trimmed by 3 bases and J by 5 bases, leaving 17 bases between them. The CDR3 region has the DNA TGTGCCAGCAGCGAAGACTTCCGGGGTGAATATGGCTACACCTTC. As protein: CASSEDFRGEYGYTF. The full variable domain, rest sourced from reference TRBV9 and TRBJ1-2, is DSGVTQTPKHLITATGQRVTLRCSPRSGDLSVYWYQQSLDQGLQFLIQYYNGEERAKGNILERFSAQQFPDLHSELNLSSLELGDSALYFCASSEDFRGEYGYTFGSGTRLTVV.

V usage is TRBV4-1 and J usage is TRBJ2-5; 10 positions match TRBD2. V dropped 0 bases and J dropped 5; count of bases not matched to a gene: 6. The CDR3 is 16 amino acids. Per the germline V gene, CDR1 is MGHRA and CDR2 is YSYEKL. Here the CDR3 reads CASSQDAGLASETQYF. CDR3 DNA sequence: TGCGCCAGCAGCCAAGACGCGGGACTAGCGTCGGAGACCCAGTACTTC.

This clone is categorized as medium-sized. The V gene is TRBV7-2, the J gene TRBJ1-1; a weak D match, TRBD1 (5 bases). Germline values: CDR1 SGHTA, CDR2 FQGNSA. CDR3 length equals 15 residues. The V end was cut by 1 base, the J end by 1 base, with 10 bases between. The CDR3 DNA is TGTGCCAGCAGCTTAGGGGGCAGCCCGAACACTGAAGCTTTCTTT. Protein: CASSLGGSPNTEAFF.

The rearrangement joins TRBV4-1 to TRBJ1-5, with D perhaps matching TRBD1 (6 bases). Germline CDR1 reads MGHRA; CDR2 reads YSYEKL. V shed 0 bases and J shed 3 bases, with 12 bases lying between them. The CDR3 has 16 amino acids. The CDR3 sequence: CASSQEVGTSNQPQHF. CDR3 sequence (DNA): TGCGCCAGCAGCCAAGAGGTCGGGACATCCAATCAGCCCCAGCATTTT.